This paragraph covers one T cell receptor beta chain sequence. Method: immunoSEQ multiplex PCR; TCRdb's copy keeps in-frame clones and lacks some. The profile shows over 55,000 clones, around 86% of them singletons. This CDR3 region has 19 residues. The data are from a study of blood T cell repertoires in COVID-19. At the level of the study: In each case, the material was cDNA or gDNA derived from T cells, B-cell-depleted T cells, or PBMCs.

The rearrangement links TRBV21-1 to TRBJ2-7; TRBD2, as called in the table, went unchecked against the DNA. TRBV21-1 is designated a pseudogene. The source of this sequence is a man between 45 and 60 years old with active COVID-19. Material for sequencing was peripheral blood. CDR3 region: CASSAQIETSGGSSYEQYF. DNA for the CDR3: TGTGCCAGCAGCGCCCAAATTGAGACTAGCGGGGGTTCCTCCTACGAGCAGTACTTC.